A single sample is the source of the 32 T cell receptor beta chains below, sequenced in a study of blood T cell repertoires in COVID-19. Sequenced by immunoSEQ multiplex PCR; TCRdb stores in-frame clones only, minus some. The sample has more than 400,000 clones, over 75% seen once. The sample taken for sequencing was peripheral blood. Receptors originate from a human donor in a cohort sampled during active COVID-19.

Here the CDR3 reads CASRGRGQGARKNTEAFF. The CDR3 coding sequence is TGTGCCAGTAGGGGCCGAGGGCAGGGGGCGCGAAAGAACACTGAAGCTTTCTTT. The genes are TRBV19 and TRBJ1-1; 8 bases fit TRBD1. With V trimmed by 6 bases and J by 1 base, 16 bases remained unmatched. Germline loops: CDR1 LNHDA, CDR2 SQIVND (reference sequence). The CDR3 extends over 18 amino acids.

The chain joins TRBV29-1 to TRBJ2-5; possible D gene TRBD1, 6 bases. The germline CDR1 and CDR2 sequences are SQVTM and ANQGSEA. The CDR3 runs 12 residues. Trimming took 8 bases from V and 11 from J, leaving 21 bases between them. The chain's CDR3 is CSHNRVNEGQYF. The CDR3 coding sequence is TGCAGCCACAACAGGGTGAACGAGGGACAGTACTTC.

The chain couples TRBV7-9 to TRBJ2-1; D may be TRBD2 (6 bases). There are 15 residues in the CDR3. From germline, CDR1 is SEHNR and CDR2 FQNEAQ (reference sequence). Deletions cut 2 bases from V and 6 bases from J, with 14 bases between. CDR3 in amino acids: CASSLSGGTSNEQFF. DNA for the CDR3: TGTGCCAGCAGCTTATCCGGCGGGACCAGCAATGAGCAGTTCTTC.

This sequence joins TRBV6-5 and TRBJ1-1; the match to TRBD1 covers 7 bases. Germline loops: CDR1 MNHEY, CDR2 SVGAGI. The CDR3 is 14 residues long. V lost 5 bases and J lost 4; bases outside the gene matches: 7. This CDR3 is CASSIRQGTTEAFF. CDR3 DNA sequence: TGTGCCAGCAGTATTCGACAGGGAACCACTGAAGCTTTCTTT.

This chain joins TRBV19 and TRBJ1-5; 11 bases are shared with TRBD1. The length of the CDR3 is 15 residues. Per germline, CDR1 LNHDA and CDR2 SQIVND (reference sequence). V lost 1 base to trimming and J lost 6 bases; unmatched junction nucleotides: 2. In DNA form, the CDR3 reads TGTGCCAGTAGTATAGGGGACAGGGGGTTTCAGCCCCAGCATTTT. Translating gives CASSIGDRGFQPQHF.

The rearrangement uses TRBV19 and TRBJ1-1; no reliable D call. V dropped 2 bases and J dropped 5 bases, with 12 bases sitting between them. Per the germline V gene, CDR1 is LNHDA and CDR2 is SQIVND (reference sequence). CDR3 size: 14 residues. The CDR3 DNA sequence: TGTGCCAGTAGTATACTGCGGGTCGGAACTGAAGCTTTCTTT. Translation gives CASSILRVGTEAFF.

The CDR3 protein is CASEGTGDSTGELFF. The CDR3 DNA is TGTGCCAGCGAAGGGACAGGGGATAGCACCGGGGAGCTGTTTTTT. The genes are TRBV6-5 and TRBJ2-2; 10 bases fit TRBD1. Trimming took 8 bases from V and 4 from J; bases not matched to a gene: 7. Germline CDR1 is MNHEY and CDR2 is SVGAGI. CDR3 size: 15 residues.

This clone was detected only a few times. The chain uses TRBV4-3 and TRBJ1-4; TRBD1 matches at 7 bases. Germline V lookup: CDR1 LGHNA, CDR2 YSLEER. The CDR3 covers 15 residues. Unmatched junction bases numbered 9, after V lost 4 bases and J lost 7 bases. CDR3 coding DNA: TGCGCCAGCAGCCGGACAGGACGAGATAGTGAAAAACTGTTTTTT. It translates to CASSRTGRDSEKLFF.

This clone occurred a few times. The chain couples TRBV6-1 to TRBJ1-2, with TRBD1 identical over 9 bases. The junction had 10 bases not matched to a gene; V was cut back by 7 bases and J by 7 bases. Germline V gene data show CDR1 as MNHNS and CDR2 as SASEGT. This CDR3 is 14 amino acids long. This CDR3 reads CASNLRTGEGGYTF. DNA of the CDR3: TGTGCCAGCAACCTCCGGACAGGGGAGGGTGGCTACACCTTC.

In nucleotides, the CDR3 is TGTGCCAGCAGCCCGGTACAGGGGCCACATGCGGACACCATATATTTT. Translating it yields CASSPVQGPHADTIYF. The V gene is TRBV5-4, the J gene TRBJ1-3; 7 bases map to TRBD1. Germline V lookup: CDR1 SGHNT, CDR2 YYREEE (reference sequence). The CDR3 has 16 amino acids. V shed 4 bases, J shed 8 bases, and the junction held 15 bases outside the gene matches.

On this clone: Additional DNA sequences in this sample encode the identical CDR3. The J gene is TRBJ1-3, the V gene TRBV3-1 (or the pseudogene TRBV3-2), with 11 bases matching TRBD1. With V trimmed by 3 bases and J by 2 bases, 0 bases remained unmatched. Looked up from germline, CDR1 is LGHDT and CDR2 is YNNKEL (reference sequence). This CDR3 is built from 15 residues. The DNA of the CDR3 is TGTGCCAGCAGCCAGGGACAGGGGGCTGGAAACACCATATATTTT. Protein: CASSQGQGAGNTIYF.

The sample holds one count of this clone. The rearrangement joins TRBV9 to TRBJ2-7; 10 nucleotides match TRBD1. The germline CDR1 and CDR2 sequences are SGDLS and YYNGEE. This CDR3 contains 15 residues. V was clipped by 0 bases and J by 4 bases; unmatched bases: 4. CDR3 region: CASSVGQGASYEQYF. The CDR3 bases are TGTGCCAGCAGCGTAGGACAGGGGGCCTCTTACGAGCAGTACTTC.

The CDR3 region is CASSYEVTGELFF. The DNA of the CDR3 is TGTGCCAGCAGTTACGAGGTCACCGGGGAGCTGTTTTTT. The gene calls are TRBV6-5 and TRBJ2-2, with no clear D. Germline loops: CDR1 MNHEY, CDR2 SVGAGI. The V end was cut by 2 bases, the J end by 4 bases, with 5 bases between. CDR3 size: 13 residues.

The V and J genes are TRBV7-2 and TRBJ2-7; 7 bases fit TRBD1. In germline, CDR1 is SGHTA, CDR2 FQGNSA. The CDR3 contains 15 residues. The trim removed 5 bases at V and 4 bases at J, leaving 11 bases unmatched. The CDR3 loop is CASSQRQGEGYEQYF. In DNA form, the CDR3 reads TGTGCCAGCAGCCAAAGACAGGGTGAAGGATACGAGCAGTACTTC.

CDR3 protein: CASSLGGGQGYGYTF. CDR3 bases: TGTGCCAGCAGCTTAGGCGGGGGACAGGGCTATGGCTACACCTTC. The chain is built from TRBV13 and TRBJ1-2, with TRBD1 identical over 9 bases. This CDR3 has 15 residues. Germline-derived CDR1 and CDR2 are PRHDT and FYEKMQ (reference sequence). The V and J ends lost 0 bases and 4 bases, in that order; junction bases with no gene match: 3.

The chain couples TRBV19 to TRBJ2-1; D is undetermined. V shed 3 bases and J shed 2 bases, with 11 bases lying between them. The CDR3 is 15 amino acids. From germline, CDR1 is LNHDA and CDR2 SQIVND (reference sequence). The CDR3 protein is CASSMASDTYNEQFF. The CDR3 region has the DNA TGTGCCAGTAGTATGGCTAGTGATACCTACAATGAGCAGTTCTTC.

The V call is TRBV5-6, the J call TRBJ2-6; no firm D call. Germline V gives CDR1 SGHDT, CDR2 YYEEEE. CDR3 length: 16 residues. Trimming removed 0 bases from V and 0 bases from J, with 7 bases in between. CDR3 sequence reads: CASSLGRLSGANVLTF. The CDR3 DNA reads TGTGCCAGCAGCTTGGGGCGGCTCTCTGGGGCCAACGTCCTGACTTTC.

This clone was counted once. The chain couples TRBV6-5 to TRBJ2-6; the D gene is possibly TRBD2 (5 bases). The CDR3 spans 13 residues. V lost 8 bases and J 8 bases, leaving 13 bases between the germline ends. Germline-derived CDR1 and CDR2 are MNHEY and SVGAGI. CDR3 DNA: TGTGCCAGCCAGAGGGAAGGGTCCAACGTCCTGACTTTC. It encodes CASQREGSNVLTF.

The chain couples TRBV7-2 to TRBJ2-3, with 8 bases matching TRBD1. CDR3 length: 14 amino acids. The germline CDR1 and CDR2 sequences are SGHTA and FQGNSA. With 5 bases clipped from V and 6 bases from J, the junction kept 7 bases outside the gene matches. DNA for the CDR3: TGTGCCAGCAGCACTCAGGGGGCGCGGGATACGCAGTATTTT. Translated, it gives CASSTQGARDTQYF.

The V gene is TRBV30, the J gene TRBJ2-4; D is unresolved. CDR1 and CDR2 from the germline V gene are GTSNPN and SVGIG (reference sequence). The CDR3 spans 12 residues. V was shortened by 0 bases and J by 16 bases, with 16 bases between the two germline ends. CDR3 sequence: CAWSVPGSPRYF. The CDR3 DNA reads as TGTGCCTGGAGTGTACCGGGTTCCCCTCGATACTTC.

The chain uses TRBV28 and TRBJ1-5; the D is unclear. Trimming stripped 9 bases from V and 7 bases from J, with 13 bases between. This CDR3 spans 12 amino acids. Germline V gene lookup returns CDR1 MDHEN and CDR2 SYDVKM. Here the CDR3 DNA reads TGTGCCAGTCGGGAGGGAGGACAGCCCCAGCATTTT. Its translation: CASREGGQPQHF.

This clone came up a few times. This rearrangement joins TRBV19 to TRBJ1-5, with D possibly matching TRBD1 (6 bases). Germline CDR1 reads LNHDA; CDR2 reads SQIVND (reference sequence). V was trimmed by 7 bases and J by 6 bases, leaving 16 bases between them. The CDR3 has 14 residues. CDR3 DNA: TGTGCCAGTACTTCTAGGGGGATCTCTCAGCCCCAGCATTTT. Translated: CASTSRGISQPQHF.

This clone occurred a few times. The chain joins TRBV9 to TRBJ2-2; TRBD2 might be the D (6 bases). Trimming pared 0 bases from V and 5 bases from J, leaving 8 bases between. The germline gives CDR1 SGDLS, CDR2 YYNGEE. CDR3 length equals 14 residues. In DNA, the CDR3 is TGTGCCAGCAGCGTAGAAGGGACTACCGGGGAGCTGTTTTTT. Protein: CASSVEGTTGELFF.

The chain joins TRBV2 to TRBJ1-2; 9 bases match TRBD1. The J segment lost 7 bases and the V segment lost 6 bases, leaving 12 bases of the junction unmatched. The germline V gene has CDR1 SNHLY and CDR2 FYNNEI. The CDR3 is 15 residues long. CDR3 residues: CASRTGTGRRGGYTF. DNA for the CDR3: TGTGCCAGCAGAACCGGGACAGGGCGACGGGGTGGCTACACCTTC.

The CDR3 loop reads CAWSVIGTDNSPLHF. The CDR3 DNA reads TGTGCCTGGAGTGTAATCGGGACAGATAATTCACCCCTCCACTTT. This chain uses TRBV30 with TRBJ1-6; 7 bases are a match to TRBD1. Germline CDR1 is GTSNPN and CDR2 is SVGIG (reference sequence). The J segment lost 5 bases and the V segment lost 0 bases, leaving 4 bases of the junction unmatched. This CDR3 contains 15 residues.

The chain carries TRBV5-5 and TRBJ1-1; D gene unclear. Germline V gives CDR1 SGHKS, CDR2 YYEKEE (reference sequence). V was shortened by 4 bases and J by 3 bases, with 10 bases between the two germline ends. The length of the CDR3 is 13 residues. Written as DNA, the CDR3 is TGTGCCAGCAGCGGCTCAGGTGACACTGAAGCTTTCTTT. Translation: CASSGSGDTEAFF.

The chain combines TRBV24-1 with TRBJ2-1; 8 bases fit TRBD2. V gave up 4 bases and J gave up 0 bases; unmatched junction bases: 4. Germline lookup yields CDR1 KGHDR and CDR2 SFDVKD. This CDR3 is built from 16 residues. As DNA, the CDR3 is TGTGCCACCAGTGACGTTAGCGGGACCTCCTACAATGAGCAGTTCTTC. It specifies CATSDVSGTSYNEQFF.

This chain joins TRBV19 and TRBJ1-3; tentatively, D is TRBD1 (5 bases). CDR1 is LNHDA and CDR2 is SQIVND in the germline V gene (reference sequence). The length of the CDR3 is 16 residues. Trimming cost V 4 bases and J 0 bases, with 13 bases left between them. In DNA form, the CDR3 reads TGTGCCAGTAGTACCGCAGGGCGCAGCTCTGGAAACACCATATATTTT. This sequence encodes CASSTAGRSSGNTIYF.

The chain employs TRBV19 and TRBJ1-6; 7 nucleotides align to TRBD1. Trimming at V came to 4 bases and at J to 7 bases, leaving 10 bases not matched to a gene. The germline gives CDR1 LNHDA, CDR2 SQIVND (reference sequence). This CDR3 comprises 16 residues. CDR3 region: CASSRGEGAANSPLHF. The CDR3 DNA reads as TGTGCCAGTAGTAGGGGAGAGGGGGCCGCGAATTCACCCCTCCACTTT.

This sequence joins TRBV9 and TRBJ1-6; weak D call: TRBD1 (6 bases). The CDR3 runs to 15 residues. Trimming took off 0 bases at V and 4 bases at J, with 8 bases between the two ends. Germline V gives CDR1 SGDLS, CDR2 YYNGEE. In DNA, the CDR3 is TGTGCCAGCAGCGTAGAGGGGGGGTATAATTCACCCCTCCACTTT. Its translation: CASSVEGGYNSPLHF.

The chain combines TRBV7-3 with TRBJ2-3; D call uncertain. V lost 1 base to trimming and J lost 0 bases, with 5 bases between them. Germline lookup yields CDR1 SGHTA and CDR2 FQGTGA. This CDR3 is built from 14 residues. The CDR3 bases are TGTGCCAGCAGCTTAATTAGCAGCACAGATACGCAGTATTTT. It yields the protein CASSLISSTDTQYF. Filled out from reference TRBV7-3 and TRBJ2-3, the complete variable domain reads GAGVSQTPSNKVTEKGKYVELRCDPISGHTALYWYRQSLGQGPEFLIYFQGTGAADDSGLPNDRFFAVRPEGSVSTLKIQRTERGDSAVYLCASSLISSTDTQYFGPGTRLTVL.

The rearrangement links TRBV30 to TRBJ1-2; D gene ambiguous. Germline-derived CDR1 and CDR2 are GTSNPN and SVGIG (reference sequence). CDR3 length: 15 amino acids. V lost 0 bases to trimming and J lost 8 bases, with 19 bases between them. The CDR3 sequence: CAWSVIGFQIGGYTF. The CDR3 nucleotides are TGTGCCTGGAGTGTAATTGGGTTCCAAATCGGGGGCTACACCTTC.